The 15 T cell receptor beta chains below come from one sample, sequenced in a study of neurological immune-mediated disorders. Time point meaning: longitudinal time-point 3. TCRdb independently ran MiXCR on the 5' RACE reads; one entry per CDR3 protein. The table has roughly 45,000 distinct CDR3 sequences, roughly 13% seen once; the top ten hold over 9.5%. Sequenced material: PBMCs. The receptors shown here come from a man between 25 and 39 years old in good health.

This clonotype was recorded many times. The genes are TRBV7-7 and TRBJ1-5; 7 nucleotides match TRBD1. Unmatched junction bases numbered 12, after V lost 7 bases and J lost 0 bases. The CDR3 totals 17 residues. Germline assignment: CDR1 SSHAT and CDR2 FNYEAQ (reference sequence). DNA for the CDR3: TGTGCCAGCAATATGCCCAGGGACAGAGATAGCAATCAGCCCCAGCATTTT. This codes for CASNMPRDRDSNQPQHF.

The CDR3, as DNA: TGTGCCAGCAGTTGCGGGAGTAACACTGAAGCTTTCTTT. Translated, it gives CASSCGSNTEAFF. This rearrangement joins TRBV7-3 to TRBJ1-1; no definite D call. The CDR3 is made up of 13 amino acids. Germline V gene sequence: CDR1 SGHTA, CDR2 FQGTGA. The ends were cut back, 6 bases at V and 2 bases at J, with 10 bases in the middle.

This clonotype was seen repeatedly, ten times or more. The chain is built from TRBV20-1 and TRBJ2-7, with 10 bases fitting TRBD1. V dropped 6 bases and J dropped 6; count of bases not matched to a gene: 11. In germline, CDR1 is DFQATT, CDR2 SNEGSKA (reference sequence). This CDR3 has 14 amino acids. CDR3 sequence: CSAVTGGAPGEQYF. The DNA of the CDR3 is TGCAGTGCGGTGACAGGGGGCGCCCCTGGCGAGCAGTACTTC.

This clonotype has ten or more counts. The chain combines TRBV7-2 with TRBJ1-1; D possibly corresponds to TRBD1 (6 bases). V was trimmed by 1 base and J by 5 bases, leaving 11 bases between them. Germline loops: CDR1 SGHTA, CDR2 FQGNSA. CDR3 length equals 14 residues. The CDR3 is CASSLGLGATEAFF. The CDR3 nucleotides are TGTGCCAGCAGCTTAGGGCTGGGGGCTACTGAAGCTTTCTTT.

This clonotype was detected ten times or more. The V gene is TRBV12-3 or TRBV12-4, the J gene TRBJ2-7, with D tentatively TRBD1 (5 bases). This CDR3 comprises 13 residues. V was trimmed by 9 bases and J by 4 bases, leaving 16 bases between them. Written as DNA, the CDR3 is TGTGCCAGTCAAATTCATCAGGGTTACGAGCAGTACTTC. Translation: CASQIHQGYEQYF.

This clonotype was detected many times. The gene calls are TRBV7-2 and TRBJ2-2; D is undetermined. Between the trimmed V and J ends, which lost 4 bases and 5 bases, there was a span of 5 bases. The CDR3 consists of 12 residues. Germline V CDR1 and CDR2: SGHTA, FQGNSA. CDR3 DNA: TGTGCCAGCAGCTCTCGGACCGGGGAGCTGTTTTTT. It specifies CASSSRTGELFF.

This clonotype was detected ten times or more. CDR3: CASSLDGYPGSPLHF. CDR3 coding DNA: TGTGCCAGCAGCTTAGATGGTTACCCGGGATCACCCCTCCACTTT. The chain carries TRBV11-2 and TRBJ1-6; D is undetermined. Trimming removed 0 bases at V and 10 bases at J, with 13 bases between. The CDR3 covers 15 residues. Germline-derived CDR1 and CDR2 are SGHAT and FQNNGV.

This clonotype was observed at least ten times. This sequence joins TRBV7-9 and TRBJ1-1; no clear D. This CDR3 spans 13 amino acids. V lost 2 bases to trimming and J lost 11 bases, with 15 bases between them. The germline V gene has CDR1 SEHNR and CDR2 FQNEAQ (reference sequence). The CDR3 loop is CASSLRQPVDAFF. As DNA, the CDR3 is TGTGCCAGCAGCTTAAGGCAGCCGGTGGACGCTTTCTTT.

This clonotype was seen repeatedly, ten times or more. The chain joins TRBV20-1 to TRBJ1-4; D unclear. This CDR3 is built from 13 residues. In germline, CDR1 is DFQATT, CDR2 SNEGSKA (reference sequence). V was cut by 1 base and J by 5 bases, with 8 bases left in between. CDR3 amino acids: CSARVGRNEKLFF. As DNA, the CDR3 is TGCAGTGCTAGAGTCGGGAGGAATGAAAAACTGTTTTTT.

The V and J genes are TRBV5-1 and TRBJ2-5, with 9 bases that match TRBD2. The V gene's germline CDR1 is SGHRS and CDR2 YFSETQ. With V trimmed by 0 bases and J by 0 bases, 6 bases remained unmatched. CDR3 length: 17 amino acids. The chain's CDR3 is CASSLGLAVGYQETQYF. DNA for the CDR3: TGCGCCAGCAGCTTGGGACTAGCGGTTGGGTACCAAGAGACCCAGTACTTC.

At least ten counts were recorded for this clonotype. The chain combines TRBV5-5 with TRBJ1-2, with D perhaps TRBD1 (5 bases). CDR3 length equals 14 residues. Germline V lookup: CDR1 SGHKS, CDR2 YYEKEE (reference sequence). The V end lost 4 bases, the J end lost 6 bases, and 16 bases lay between the germline ends. The CDR3, as DNA: TGTGCCAGCAGCATGGATTGGGGCCTTGATGGCTACACCTTC. Translation: CASSMDWGLDGYTF.

This clonotype was seen ten or more times. This chain connects TRBV20-1 to TRBJ1-5; D perhaps matches TRBD1 (5 bases). Germline lookup yields CDR1 DFQATT and CDR2 SNEGSKA (reference sequence). V was trimmed by 5 bases and J by 5 bases, leaving 16 bases between them. CDR3 length equals 14 residues. The CDR3 DNA reads as TGCAGTGCTTCCTCGGGCAGGGCAGATCAGCCCCAGCATTTT. Protein: CSASSGRADQPQHF.

Worth noting for this clonotype: A read error may produce the germline difference seen at one junction end. The CDR3 region is CASSLSPGGLSGEHYF. CDR3 in DNA: TGTGCAAGCAGTTTGTCCCCCGGGGGGCTTTCTGGTGAGCATTACTTC. The chain combines TRBV28 with TRBJ2-7; perhaps TRBD2 as D (7 bases). There are 16 residues in the CDR3. The germline CDR1 and CDR2 sequences are MDHEN and SYDVKM.

This clonotype was detected ten times or more. This chain joins TRBV6-6 and TRBJ2-5; TRBD1 matches at 8 bases. This CDR3 is built from 13 residues. Germline CDR1 reads MNHNY; CDR2 reads SVGAGI (reference sequence). Trimming removed 6 bases from V and 5 bases from J; junction bases left unmatched: 5. DNA for the CDR3: TGTGCCAGCAGCTGGACAGGGTTGGAGACCCAGTACTTC. Amino acid sequence: CASSWTGLETQYF.

This clonotype showed up many times. The chain joins TRBV18 to TRBJ2-2; TRBD1 is a possible D gene (6 bases). The V end lost 6 bases, the J end lost 7 bases, and 12 bases lay between the germline ends. CDR3 size: 13 residues. Germline V gives CDR1 KGHSH, CDR2 LQKENI. This CDR3 reads CASSEQGNGELFF. The CDR3 DNA reads as TGTGCCAGCTCGGAACAGGGCAACGGGGAGCTGTTTTTT.